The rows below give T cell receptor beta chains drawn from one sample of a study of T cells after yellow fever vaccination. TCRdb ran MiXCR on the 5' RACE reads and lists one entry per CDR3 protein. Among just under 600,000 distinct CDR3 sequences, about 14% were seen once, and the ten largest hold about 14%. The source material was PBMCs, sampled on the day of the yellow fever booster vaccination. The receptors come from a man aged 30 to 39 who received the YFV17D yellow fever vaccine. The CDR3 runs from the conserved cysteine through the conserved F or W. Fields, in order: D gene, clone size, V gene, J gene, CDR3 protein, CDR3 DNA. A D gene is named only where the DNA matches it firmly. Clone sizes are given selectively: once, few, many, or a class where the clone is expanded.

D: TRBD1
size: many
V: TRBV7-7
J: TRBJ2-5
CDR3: CASSWDRQETQYF
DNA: TGTGCTAGCAGCTGGGACAGACAAGAGACCCAGTACTTC

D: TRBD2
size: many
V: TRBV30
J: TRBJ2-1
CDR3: CAWSDPSGRAWGEQFF
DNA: TGTGCCTGGAGTGATCCTAGCGGGAGGGCCTGGGGTGAGCAGTTCTTC

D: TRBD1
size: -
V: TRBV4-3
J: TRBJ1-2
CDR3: CASSQDSRQGHGYTF
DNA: TGCGCCAGCAGCCAAGATTCTCGACAGGGACATGGCTACACCTTC

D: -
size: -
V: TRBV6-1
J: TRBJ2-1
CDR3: CASRSLGGNLQFF
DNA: TGTGCCAGCAGGAGCCTCGGGGGCAATTTGCAGTTCTTC

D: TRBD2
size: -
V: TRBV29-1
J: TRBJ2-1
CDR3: CSAALTSGSMDEQFF
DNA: TGCAGCGCCGCACTGACTAGCGGGAGTATGGATGAGCAGTTCTTC

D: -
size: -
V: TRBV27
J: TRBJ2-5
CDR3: CASSLSFGGEETQYF
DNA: TGTGCCAGCAGTTTATCATTCGGGGGTGAAGAGACCCAGTACTTC

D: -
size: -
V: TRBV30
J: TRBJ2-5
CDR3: CAWSALGMVEYF
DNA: TGTGCCTGGAGTGCCCTCGGTATGGTCGAGTACTTC

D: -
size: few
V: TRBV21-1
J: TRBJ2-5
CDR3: CASSKLANKETQYF
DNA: TGTGCCAGCAGCAAACTAGCGAACAAAGAGACCCAGTACTTC

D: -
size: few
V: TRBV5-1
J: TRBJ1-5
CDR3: CASSLAGGGHQPQHF
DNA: TGCGCCAGCAGCTTGGCCGGCGGTGGACATCAGCCCCAGCATTTT

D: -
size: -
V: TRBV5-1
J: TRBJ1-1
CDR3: CASSLGPRDKNTEAFF
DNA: TGCGCCAGCAGCTTGGGACCCCGGGATAAGAACACTGAAGCTTTCTTT

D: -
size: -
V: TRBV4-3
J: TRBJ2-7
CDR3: CASSQDHIEGRGYEQYF
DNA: TGCGCCAGCAGCCAAGATCATATCGAGGGCAGGGGCTACGAGCAGTACTTC

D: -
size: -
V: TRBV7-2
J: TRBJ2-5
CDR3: CASSANPRETQYF
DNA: TGTGCCAGCAGCGCCAACCCCCGGGAGACCCAGTACTTC

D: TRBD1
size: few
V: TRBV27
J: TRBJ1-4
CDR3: CASRPWTGNNEKLFF
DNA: TGTGCCAGCAGACCATGGACAGGGAATAATGAAAAACTGTTTTTT

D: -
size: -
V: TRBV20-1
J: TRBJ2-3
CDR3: CSARGLGGDTQYF
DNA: TGCAGTGCCCGAGGGCTAGGTGGGGATACGCAGTATTTT

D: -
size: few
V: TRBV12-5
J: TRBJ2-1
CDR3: CASGQGERGERFF
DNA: TGTGCTAGTGGTCAAGGAGAACGGGGCGAACGGTTCTTC

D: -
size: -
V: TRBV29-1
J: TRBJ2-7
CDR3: CSVGGHSYEQYF
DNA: TGCAGCGTTGGGGGGCATTCCTACGAGCAGTACTTC

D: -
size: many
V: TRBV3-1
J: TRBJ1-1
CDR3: CASSQEYGNTEAFF
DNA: TGTGCCAGCAGCCAAGAGTACGGGAACACTGAAGCTTTCTTT

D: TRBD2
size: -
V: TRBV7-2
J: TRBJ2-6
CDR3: CASSATSSSSGANVLTF
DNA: TGTGCCAGCAGTGCGACTAGCAGCAGCTCTGGGGCCAACGTCCTGACTTTC

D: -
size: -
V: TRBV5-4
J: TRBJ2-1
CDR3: CASSLVSFNEQFF
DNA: TGTGCCAGCAGCTTGGTCAGCTTCAATGAGCAGTTCTTC

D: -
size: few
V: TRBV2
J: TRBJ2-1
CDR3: CASIERPNEQFF
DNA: TGTGCCAGCATTGAGCGGCCCAATGAGCAGTTCTTC

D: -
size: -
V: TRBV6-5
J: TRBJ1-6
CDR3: CASSYQGRNNSPLHF
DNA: TGTGCCAGCAGTTACCAGGGACGGAATAATTCACCCCTCCACTTT

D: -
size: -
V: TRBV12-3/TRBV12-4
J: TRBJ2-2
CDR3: CASSPLLTGELFF
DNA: TGTGCCAGCAGTCCTCTTCTCACCGGGGAGCTGTTTTTT